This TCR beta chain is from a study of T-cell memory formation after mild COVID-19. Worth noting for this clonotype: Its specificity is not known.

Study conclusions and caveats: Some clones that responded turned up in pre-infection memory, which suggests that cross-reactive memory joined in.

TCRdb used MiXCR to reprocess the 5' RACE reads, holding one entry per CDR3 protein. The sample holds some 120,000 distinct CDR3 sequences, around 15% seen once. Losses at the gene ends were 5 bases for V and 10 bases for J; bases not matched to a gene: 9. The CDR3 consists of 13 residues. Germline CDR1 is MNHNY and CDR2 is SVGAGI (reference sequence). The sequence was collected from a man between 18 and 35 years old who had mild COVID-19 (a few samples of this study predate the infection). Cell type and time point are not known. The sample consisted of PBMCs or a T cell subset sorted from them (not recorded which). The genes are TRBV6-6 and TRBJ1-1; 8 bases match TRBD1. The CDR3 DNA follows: TGTGCCAGCAGTCGTCCCGCACAGGGGGGAGCTTTCTTT. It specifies CASSRPAQGGAFF.